Presented here are 2 T cell receptor beta chains from one specimen sequenced in a study of shared clonotypes between healthy human individuals. Assay used: immunoSEQ multiplex PCR; TCRdb lists only in-frame clones, some missing. The repertoire has 1,500,000 or so clones, roughly 96% of them found once; the top ten carry about 1%. Sequencing input: naive CD4+ T cells sorted from blood. Indicated subset: CD45RA+ positively selected. The receptor source for this set is a man between 25 and 39 years old in good health.

The V and J genes are TRBV30 and TRBJ2-5; weak D call: TRBD1 (6 bases). There are 16 residues in the CDR3. Germline V lookup: CDR1 GTSNPN, CDR2 SVGIG (reference sequence). Trimming pared 3 bases from V and 1 base from J, leaving 18 bases between. This CDR3 reads CAWRYWPGTLQETQYF. CDR3 in DNA: TGTGCCTGGAGGTATTGGCCGGGGACACTCCAAGAGACCCAGTACTTC.

This sequence joins TRBV6-5 and TRBJ1-3; the D gene is possibly TRBD1 (5 bases). This CDR3 contains 16 residues. The V end lost 4 bases, the J end lost 0 bases, and 13 bases lay between the germline ends. Germline values: CDR1 MNHEY, CDR2 SVGAGI. CDR3 in DNA: TGTGCCAGCAGTTTGACCCGACAGCACTCTGGAAACACCATATATTTT. It encodes CASSLTRQHSGNTIYF.